Presented here are 26 T cell receptor beta chains from one specimen sequenced in a study of cytomegalovirus exposure and HLA in healthy donors. PCR involved 60 Vbeta and 13 Jbeta primers. The method was immunoSEQ multiplex PCR; TCRdb's version includes in-frame clones alone and lacks a portion of them. The repertoire holds about 55,000 clones, with 65% to 80% as singletons. The specimen sequenced was PBMCs. The receptors were sampled from a man aged 35-49 years in good health and CMV-seropositive.

The rearrangement links TRBV29-1 to TRBJ1-2, with 8 bases fitting TRBD1. This CDR3 spans 12 amino acids. Germline CDR1 reads SQVTM; CDR2 reads ANQGSEA. V gave up 4 bases and J gave up 7 bases; unmatched junction bases: 5. CDR3 coding DNA: TGCAGCGTTGCAGGGGGCAATAGTGGCTACACCTTC. Its protein is CSVAGGNSGYTF. Full variable domain (outside the CDR3, taken from reference TRBV29-1 and TRBJ1-2): SAVISQKPSRDICQRGTSLTIQCQVDSQVTMMFWYRQQPGQSLTLIATANQGSEATYESGFVIDKFPISRPNLTFSTLTVSNMSPEDSSIYLCSVAGGNSGYTFGSGTRLTVV.

The chain couples TRBV27 to TRBJ1-2; D perhaps matches TRBD1 (6 bases). CDR3 length: 12 residues. V dropped 5 bases and J dropped 7 bases, with 11 bases sitting between them. Per the germline V gene, CDR1 is MNHEY and CDR2 is SMNVEV (reference sequence). CDR3 bases: TGTGCCAGCAGTAAGGGGGTAGGTGGCTACACCTTC. This sequence encodes CASSKGVGGYTF.

The rearrangement uses TRBV6-6 and TRBJ1-2; possible D gene TRBD1, 6 bases. Germline CDR1 reads MNHNY; CDR2 reads SVGAGI (reference sequence). V lost 6 bases and J 1 base, leaving 9 bases between the germline ends. The CDR3 covers 13 residues. The CDR3 coding sequence is TGTGCCAGCAGGACAGGAGATAACTATGGCTACACCTTC. The encoded protein is CASRTGDNYGYTF.

The V and J genes are TRBV5-1 and TRBJ2-3; 10 bases are shared with TRBD2. CDR3 size: 15 residues. Trimming removed 0 bases from V and 6 bases from J; junction bases left unmatched: 4. Germline V gene lookup returns CDR1 SGHRS and CDR2 YFSETQ. The CDR3 here is CASSLAAGGQDTQYF. The CDR3, as DNA: TGCGCCAGCAGCTTGGCAGCGGGGGGGCAGGATACGCAGTATTTT.

The rearrangement uses TRBV4-2 and TRBJ2-1; TRBD2 aligns across 11 bases. Per the germline V gene, CDR1 is LGHNA and CDR2 is YNFKEQ. V lost 7 bases to trimming and J lost 5 bases; unmatched junction nucleotides: 7. CDR3 length: 15 residues. CDR3 nucleotide sequence: TGTGCCAGCACTCCTACTAGCGGGGGTCACAATGAGCAGTTCTTC. Protein product: CASTPTSGGHNEQFF.

The chain joins TRBV6-4 to TRBJ1-1, with a weak D call TRBD1 (5 bases). The CDR3 sequence is 12 residues long. Germline CDR1 and CDR2: MRHNA and SNTAGT. Deletions cut 4 bases from V and 11 bases from J, with 14 bases between. The CDR3 DNA follows: TGTGCCAGCAGTGCCCCACGGGGGATGGCTTTCTTT. Its protein product is CASSAPRGMAFF.

This chain joins TRBV19 and TRBJ2-1; TRBD1 might be the D (6 bases). Trimming stripped 7 bases from V and 9 bases from J, with 22 bases between. The CDR3 length is 15 residues. The germline V gene has CDR1 LNHDA and CDR2 SQIVND (reference sequence). CDR3 nucleotides: TGTGCCAGTATTGACAGGTCTTTAACCTTGGGTGAGCAGTTCTTC. It is translated as CASIDRSLTLGEQFF.

This clone was seen a handful of times. The J gene is TRBJ2-7, the V gene TRBV4-1, with 10 bases identical to TRBD1. The J segment lost 3 bases and the V segment lost 4 bases, leaving 3 bases of the junction unmatched. Germline V gene sequence: CDR1 MGHRA, CDR2 YSYEKL. This CDR3 is built from 14 residues. CDR3 residues: CASSPRTGGYEQYF. Here the CDR3 DNA reads TGCGCCAGCAGCCCGAGGACAGGGGGCTACGAGCAGTACTTC.

This clone was detected a few times. The chain carries TRBV6-4 and TRBJ1-1; no definite D call. Per the germline V gene, CDR1 is MRHNA and CDR2 is SNTAGT. CDR3 size: 13 residues. V shed 2 bases and J shed 1 base, with 5 bases lying between them. CDR3 loop: CASSDQWNTEAFF. The CDR3 bases are TGTGCCAGCAGTGACCAGTGGAACACTGAAGCTTTCTTT.

This clone is a singleton in its sample. The V gene is TRBV5-1, the J gene TRBJ1-1; D not certain. The CDR3 totals 16 residues. V lost 0 bases to trimming and J lost 5 bases, with 17 bases between them. The germline gives CDR1 SGHRS, CDR2 YFSETQ. For the CDR3, the DNA is TGCGCCAGCAGCTTGGGATCAAAGGCTTCGGGAACTGAAGCTTTCTTT. Its translation is CASSLGSKASGTEAFF.

V usage is TRBV6-1 and J usage is TRBJ1-6, with 7 bases aligning to TRBD1. Trimming removed 4 bases from V and 7 bases from J; junction bases left unmatched: 7. The CDR3 runs 15 residues. Germline CDR1 is MNHNS and CDR2 is SASEGT. CDR3 in amino acids: CASSVDRAGNSPLHF. The CDR3 coding sequence is TGTGCCAGCAGTGTAGACAGGGCGGGGAATTCACCCCTCCACTTT.

This clone was counted a few times. Germline and junction disagree at one end, which may indicate a read error. The genes are TRBV7-7 and TRBJ2-3, with TRBD2 matching over 8 bases. The CDR3 spans 16 residues. Germline V gene sequence: CDR1 SSHAT, CDR2 FNYEAQ (reference sequence). CDR3 residues: CASSLVSGGGTDTQYF. CDR3 DNA: TGTGCTAGCAGCTTAGTCTCCGGGGGGGGTACAGATACGCAGTATTTT. Full variable domain (outside the CDR3, taken from reference TRBV7-7 and TRBJ2-3): GAGVSQSPRYKVTKRGQDVTLRCDPISSHATLYWYQQALGQGPEFLTYFNYEAQPDKSGLPSDRFSAERPEGSISTLTIQRTEQRDSAMYRCASSLVSGGGTDTQYFGPGTRLTVL.

The genes are TRBV27 and TRBJ1-5, with 8 positions matching TRBD1. From germline, CDR1 is MNHEY and CDR2 SMNVEV (reference sequence). Trimming removed 0 bases from V and 6 bases from J; junction bases left unmatched: 16. The CDR3 covers 19 residues. This CDR3 reads CASSLSTDNPGGRGQPQHF. The CDR3 DNA reads TGTGCCAGCAGTTTATCGACGGATAACCCAGGGGGCCGCGGTCAGCCCCAGCATTTT.

J is TRBJ1-5 and V is TRBV7-9; 9 nucleotides align to TRBD1. The trim removed 1 base at V and 6 bases at J, leaving 1 base unmatched. There are 14 residues in the CDR3. Germline V gene data show CDR1 as SEHNR and CDR2 as FQNEAQ (reference sequence). As DNA, the CDR3 is TGTGCCAGCAGCTTAGGGACAGGGGTTCAGCCCCAGCATTTT. It yields the protein CASSLGTGVQPQHF. Full variable domain (missing parts from reference TRBV7-9 and TRBJ1-5): DTGVSQNPRHKITKRGQNVTFRCDPISEHNRLYWYRQTLGQGPEFLTYFQNEAQLEKSRLLSDRFSAERPKGSFSTLEIQRTEQGDSAMYLCASSLGTGVQPQHFGDGTRLSIL.

This clone appeared a single time. The chain links TRBV6-4 to TRBJ2-6, with no clear D. This CDR3 spans 14 amino acids. V lost 2 bases and J 0 bases, leaving 2 bases between the germline ends. From germline, CDR1 is MRHNA and CDR2 SNTAGT. The CDR3 DNA is TGTGCCAGCAGTGACCTCTCTGGGGCCAACGTCCTGACTTTC. It translates to CASSDLSGANVLTF.

The chain carries TRBV27 and TRBJ2-5, with D possibly matching TRBD1 (5 bases). Germline V CDR1 and CDR2: MNHEY, SMNVEV (reference sequence). V was shortened by 0 bases and J by 1 base, with 9 bases between the two germline ends. This CDR3 has 15 residues. For the CDR3, the DNA is TGTGCCAGCAGTTTATCGGGGCAGGTCCAAGAGACCCAGTACTTC. Protein sequence: CASSLSGQVQETQYF.

The chain employs TRBV7-2 and TRBJ1-1; D not certain. This CDR3 region has 13 residues. In germline, CDR1 is SGHTA, CDR2 FQGNSA. Trimming took off 0 bases at V and 3 bases at J, with 5 bases between the two ends. The CDR3 reads CASSLAGDTEAFF. The DNA for the CDR3 is TGTGCCAGCAGCTTAGCGGGAGACACTGAAGCTTTCTTT.

The chain employs TRBV19 and TRBJ1-2; 8 bases map to TRBD1. V lost 10 bases, J lost 8 bases, and 6 bases stayed unmatched. Looked up from germline, CDR1 is LNHDA and CDR2 is SQIVND (reference sequence). The CDR3 contains 11 residues. DNA of the CDR3: TGTGCCATTTCGGACAGGGACGGCTACACCTTC. It specifies CAISDRDGYTF.

This rearrangement joins TRBV27 to TRBJ1-2; 9 nucleotides line up with TRBD1. Germline V gene sequence: CDR1 MNHEY, CDR2 SMNVEV (reference sequence). Trimming removed 6 bases from V and 4 bases from J; junction bases left unmatched: 6. The length of the CDR3 is 14 residues. The CDR3 sequence is CASRPTGGSYGYTF. The CDR3 bases are TGTGCCAGCAGGCCGACAGGGGGAAGCTATGGCTACACCTTC.

The CDR3 loop reads CASSLAQGAQFF. CDR3 sequence (DNA): TGTGCCAGCAGCTTGGCACAGGGGGCGCAGTTCTTC. The chain couples TRBV7-9 to TRBJ2-1; TRBD1 agrees at 9 bases. This CDR3 region has 12 residues. Germline trimming cut 3 bases from V and 12 bases from J; bases unmatched to any gene: 3. CDR1 and CDR2 from the germline V gene are SEHNR and FQNEAQ (reference sequence). Full variable domain (remainder filled in from reference TRBV7-9 and TRBJ2-1): DTGVSQNPRHKITKRGQNVTFRCDPISEHNRLYWYRQTLGQGPEFLTYFQNEAQLEKSRLLSDRFSAERPKGSFSTLEIQRTEQGDSAMYLCASSLAQGAQFFGPGTRLTVL.

The rearrangement links TRBV7-9 to TRBJ2-1; 7 bases are shared with TRBD2. The CDR3 is 15 amino acids. The J segment lost 3 bases and the V segment lost 6 bases, leaving 8 bases of the junction unmatched. Germline V gene data show CDR1 as SEHNR and CDR2 as FQNEAQ (reference sequence). CDR3 coding DNA: TGTGCCAGCAGTCGTCCCGGGACTATCTACAATGAGCAGTTCTTC. This codes for CASSRPGTIYNEQFF. The full variable domain, in which reference TRBV7-9 and TRBJ2-1 provide the parts outside the CDR3, is DTGVSQNPRHKITKRGQNVTFRCDPISEHNRLYWYRQTLGQGPEFLTYFQNEAQLEKSRLLSDRFSAERPKGSFSTLEIQRTEQGDSAMYLCASSRPGTIYNEQFFGPGTRLTVL.

The rearrangement joins TRBV20-1 to TRBJ1-2; TRBD1 matches 9 bases. Germline loops: CDR1 DFQATT, CDR2 SNEGSKA (reference sequence). The CDR3 loop spans 11 amino acids. V lost 7 bases, J lost 10 bases, and 7 bases stayed unmatched. CDR3 DNA sequence: TGCAGTGTCACAACAGGGGGCATCTACACCTTC. Its protein product is CSVTTGGIYTF.

CDR3 region: CASAGDLNNSPLHF. The CDR3 DNA follows: TGTGCCAGTGCAGGGGATCTAAACAATTCACCCCTCCACTTT. The chain recombines TRBV19 with TRBJ1-6; D perhaps matches TRBD1 (6 bases). The CDR3 totals 14 residues. Germline CDR1 LNHDA, CDR2 SQIVND (reference sequence). V was cut by 8 bases and J by 7 bases, with 15 bases left in between.

This clone was picked up one time. The rearrangement uses TRBV7-2 and TRBJ1-2, with 9 bases aligning to TRBD1. This CDR3 is built from 14 residues. The germline CDR1 and CDR2 sequences are SGHTA and FQGNSA. Losses at the gene ends were 3 bases for V and 4 bases for J; bases not matched to a gene: 3. As DNA, the CDR3 is TGTGCCAGCAGCTTGGACAGGGGCGGCTATGGCTACACCTTC. Encoded protein: CASSLDRGGYGYTF.

This clone appeared a few times. The V and J genes are TRBV2 and TRBJ2-2; TRBD1 aligns across 11 bases. V was clipped by 3 bases and J by 5 bases; unmatched bases: 2. There are 15 residues in the CDR3. Germline loops: CDR1 SNHLY, CDR2 FYNNEI. The CDR3: CASSDGTGGTGELFF. The CDR3 DNA is TGTGCCAGCAGTGACGGGACAGGGGGAACCGGGGAGCTGTTTTTT.

This clone has a handful of counts. This chain links TRBV5-1 with TRBJ1-1; D uncertain. The ends were cut back, 0 bases at V and 2 bases at J, with 5 bases in the middle. The CDR3 runs 13 residues. Germline CDR1 is SGHRS and CDR2 is YFSETQ. As DNA, the CDR3 is TGCGCCAGCAGCTTGGCCAGTAACACTGAAGCTTTCTTT. Translation: CASSLASNTEAFF.